The present entry profiles one TCR beta chain with its context. What it binds is unknown. Clones were sequenced by immunoSEQ multiplex PCR, and TCRdb holds only the in-frame ones, with some missing. The sample shows fewer than 1,500 clones, approximately 20% of them seen only once. The sample belongs to a study of T cells in localized non-small cell lung cancer. Study-level results: It was uninvolved adjacent lung that showed the highest T cell clonality, exceeding tumor. Tumor samples were not multi-region, leaving intratumor heterogeneity unexcluded. Adjacent lung had a median roughly 61 of the 100 largest tumor clones.

Trimming cost V 6 bases and J 0 bases, with 15 bases left between them. The CDR3 totals 15 residues. Germline CDR1 and CDR2: SGHNT and YENEEA. The sequenced sample was normal lung tissue next to the tumor, obtained before any cancer treatment. V gene TRBV11-3 combines with J gene TRBJ2-7, with D perhaps TRBD2 (6 bases). This TCR was sampled from a woman aged 40-75 years with stage I lung adenocarcinoma. The CDR3 DNA is TGTGCCAGCAGTAGGTGGAGGGAGCTCTCCTACGAGCAGTACTTC. Protein product: CASSRWRELSYEQYF. Drawing the rest from reference TRBV11-3 and TRBJ2-7, the complete variable domain is EAGVVQSPRYKIIEKKQPVAFWCNPISGHNTLYWYLQNLGQGPELLIRYENEEAVDDSQLPKDRFSAERLKGVDSTLKIQPAELGDSAVYLCASSRWRELSYEQYFGPGTRLTVT.